This record concerns one TCR beta chain sequence. The sample originates from a study of blood T cell repertoires in COVID-19. Overall study: Some COVID-19 samples were acute and others convalescent; all came from the United States, Italy and Spain. Nucleic acid was either cDNA or gDNA, and it came from T cells, B-cell-depleted T cells, or PBMCs.

In the authors' methods: Counts of nucleated cells, estimated from reference gene primer amplification, were obtained. The table came from immunoSEQ multiplex PCR; TCRdb's copy has only in-frame clones and leaves some out. V and J calls and clone size follow that table, whereas D and trimming were derived from the DNA. The table includes 65,000 to 90,000 clones, approximately 80% detected once. Trimming shortened V by 4 bases and J by 4 bases, and 11 bases separated the two germline ends. Per germline, CDR1 GTSNPN and CDR2 SVGIG (reference sequence). The CDR3 contains 13 residues. The chain couples TRBV30 to TRBJ2-1; no clear D gene. The material sequenced was peripheral blood. This TCR was sampled from a woman of 80 years or more with active or convalescent COVID-19. In nucleotides, the CDR3 is TGTGCCTGGAACCTCCGTAGATACAATGAGCAGTTCTTC. Protein: CAWNLRRYNEQFF. The whole variable domain, filled in from reference TRBV30 and TRBJ2-1, reads SQTIHQWPATLVQPVGSPLSLECTVEGTSNPNLYWYRQAAGRGLQLLFYSVGIGQISSEVPQNLSASRPQDRQFILSSKKLLLSDSGFYLCAWNLRRYNEQFFGPGTRLTVL.